Included here is one TCR beta chain sequence, with context. TCRbeta library preparation incorporated unique molecular identifiers. TCRdb called the PCR reads again in MiXCR, with one record for every CDR3 protein. The table includes hundreds of thousands of distinct CDR3 sequences, over 15% detected once. This entry belongs to a study of T-cell reconstitution after alpha-beta-depleted transplantation in children. With 0 bases clipped from V and 5 bases from J, the junction kept 3 bases outside the gene matches. Looked up from germline, CDR1 is ENHRY and CDR2 is SYGVKD. The CDR3 covers 16 residues. The TCR comes from a human donor who donated a stem cell graft to a child with acute myeloid leukemia. V and J are TRBV10-3 and TRBJ2-1; 11 bases align to TRBD2. Here the sequenced sample was PBMCs from the stem cell graft donor, taken from the stem cell graft. CDR3 sequence reads: CAISESKTSGNNEQFF. CDR3 nucleotides: TGTGCCATCAGTGAGTCGAAGACTAGCGGGAACAATGAGCAGTTCTTC.